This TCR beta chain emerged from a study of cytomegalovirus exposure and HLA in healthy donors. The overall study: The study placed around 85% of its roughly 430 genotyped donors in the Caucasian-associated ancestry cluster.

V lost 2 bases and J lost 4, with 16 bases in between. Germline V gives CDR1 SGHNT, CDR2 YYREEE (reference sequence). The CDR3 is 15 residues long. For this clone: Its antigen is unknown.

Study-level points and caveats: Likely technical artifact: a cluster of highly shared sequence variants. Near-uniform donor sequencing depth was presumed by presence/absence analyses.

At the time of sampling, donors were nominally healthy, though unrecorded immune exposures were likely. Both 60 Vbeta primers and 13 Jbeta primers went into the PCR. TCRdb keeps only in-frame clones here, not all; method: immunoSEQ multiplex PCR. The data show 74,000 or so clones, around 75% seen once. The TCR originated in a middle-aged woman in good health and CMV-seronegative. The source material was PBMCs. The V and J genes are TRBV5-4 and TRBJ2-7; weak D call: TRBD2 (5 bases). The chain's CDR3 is CASSFGLDSIYEQYF. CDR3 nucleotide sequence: TGTGCCAGCAGCTTTGGGCTGGACTCCATATACGAGCAGTACTTC.